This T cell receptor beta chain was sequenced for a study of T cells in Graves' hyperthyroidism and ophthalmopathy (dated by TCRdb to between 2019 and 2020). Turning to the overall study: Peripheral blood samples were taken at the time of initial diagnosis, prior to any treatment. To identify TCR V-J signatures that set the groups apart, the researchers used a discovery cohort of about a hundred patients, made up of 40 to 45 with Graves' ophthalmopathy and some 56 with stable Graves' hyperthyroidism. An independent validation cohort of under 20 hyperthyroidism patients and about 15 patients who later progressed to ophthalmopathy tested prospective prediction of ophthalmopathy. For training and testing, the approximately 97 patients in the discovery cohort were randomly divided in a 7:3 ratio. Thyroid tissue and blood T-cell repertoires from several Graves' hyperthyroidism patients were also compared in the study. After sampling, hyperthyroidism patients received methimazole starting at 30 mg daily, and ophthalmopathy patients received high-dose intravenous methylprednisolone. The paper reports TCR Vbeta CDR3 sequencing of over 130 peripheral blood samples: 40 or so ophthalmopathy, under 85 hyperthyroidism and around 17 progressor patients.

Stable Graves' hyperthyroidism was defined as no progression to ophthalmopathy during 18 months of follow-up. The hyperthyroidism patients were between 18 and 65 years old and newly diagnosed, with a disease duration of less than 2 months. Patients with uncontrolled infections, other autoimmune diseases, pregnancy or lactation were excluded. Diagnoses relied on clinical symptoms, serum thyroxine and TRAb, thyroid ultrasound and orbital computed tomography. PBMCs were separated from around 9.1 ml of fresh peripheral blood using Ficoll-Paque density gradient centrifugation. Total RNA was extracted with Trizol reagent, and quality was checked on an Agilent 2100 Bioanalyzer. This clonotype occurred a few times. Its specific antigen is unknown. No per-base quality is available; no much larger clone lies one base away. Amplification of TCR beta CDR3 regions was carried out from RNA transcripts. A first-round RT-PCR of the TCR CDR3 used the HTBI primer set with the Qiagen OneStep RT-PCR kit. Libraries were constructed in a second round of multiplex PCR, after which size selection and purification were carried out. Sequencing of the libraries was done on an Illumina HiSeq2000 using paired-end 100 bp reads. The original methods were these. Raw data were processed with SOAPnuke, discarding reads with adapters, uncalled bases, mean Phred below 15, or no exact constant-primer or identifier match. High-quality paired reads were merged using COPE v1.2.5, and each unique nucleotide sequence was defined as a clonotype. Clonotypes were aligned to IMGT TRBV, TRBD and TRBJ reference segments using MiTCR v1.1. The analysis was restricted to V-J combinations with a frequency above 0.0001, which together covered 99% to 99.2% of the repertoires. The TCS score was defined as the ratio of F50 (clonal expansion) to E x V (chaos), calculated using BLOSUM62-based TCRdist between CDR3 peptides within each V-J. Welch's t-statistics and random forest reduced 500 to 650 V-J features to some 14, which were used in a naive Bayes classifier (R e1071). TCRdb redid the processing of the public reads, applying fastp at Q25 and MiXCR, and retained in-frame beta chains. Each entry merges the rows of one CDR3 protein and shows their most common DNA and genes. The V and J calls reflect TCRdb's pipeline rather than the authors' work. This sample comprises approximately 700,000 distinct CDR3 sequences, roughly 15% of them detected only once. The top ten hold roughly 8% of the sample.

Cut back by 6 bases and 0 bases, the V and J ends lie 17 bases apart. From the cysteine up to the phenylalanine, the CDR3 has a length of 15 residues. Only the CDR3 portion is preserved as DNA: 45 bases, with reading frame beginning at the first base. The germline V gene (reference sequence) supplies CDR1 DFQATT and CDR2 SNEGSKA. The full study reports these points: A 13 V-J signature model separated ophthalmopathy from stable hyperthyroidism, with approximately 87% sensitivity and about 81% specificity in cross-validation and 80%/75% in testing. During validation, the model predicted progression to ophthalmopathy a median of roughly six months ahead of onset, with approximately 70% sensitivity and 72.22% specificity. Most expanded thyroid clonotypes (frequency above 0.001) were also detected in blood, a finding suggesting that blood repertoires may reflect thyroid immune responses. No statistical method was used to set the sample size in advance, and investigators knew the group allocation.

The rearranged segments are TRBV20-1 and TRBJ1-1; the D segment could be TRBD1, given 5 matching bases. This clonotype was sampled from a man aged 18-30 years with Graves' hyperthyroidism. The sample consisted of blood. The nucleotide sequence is TGCAGTGCACTCCGATTGGGGGGTCTGAACACTGAAGCTTTCTTT. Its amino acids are CSALRLGGLNTEAFF.